The present T cell receptor beta chain was sequenced within a study of CD8 T cells in Susac syndrome. RNA in amounts of about 0.5 to 1 ug was reverse transcribed with random hexamers. Amplification of the TCR beta CDR3 was carried out by immunoSEQ multiplex PCR, which spanned a total of 54 Vbeta and 13 Jbeta segments. TCRdb redid the calling of the immunoSEQ multiplex PCR reads with MiXCR, one entry per CDR3 protein. The sample holds around 280,000 distinct CDR3 sequences; 70% to 90% are singletons and the top ten take around 0.11%. Sequencing of TCR beta, carried out with a high-throughput approach, was applied to CD8+ and CD4+ T cells from the blood. The multiple sclerosis control group comprised treatment-naive patients with stable or active relapsing-remitting disease. TEMRA cells were enriched by FACS, and CD4+ and CD8+ T cells were negatively isolated. The source is a human donor with multiple sclerosis. The sequenced sample consisted of CD8+ T cells from PBMCs.

The CDR3 DNA is TGCGCCAGCAGCCAAGGGGTAGGGAGCTCCTACGAGCAGTACTTC. Residues: CASSQGVGSSYEQYF. This chain joins TRBV4-1 and TRBJ2-7; maybe TRBD2 (5 bases). V shed 1 base and J shed 0 bases, with 10 bases lying between them. The CDR3 totals 15 residues. The germline gives CDR1 MGHRA, CDR2 YSYEKL.